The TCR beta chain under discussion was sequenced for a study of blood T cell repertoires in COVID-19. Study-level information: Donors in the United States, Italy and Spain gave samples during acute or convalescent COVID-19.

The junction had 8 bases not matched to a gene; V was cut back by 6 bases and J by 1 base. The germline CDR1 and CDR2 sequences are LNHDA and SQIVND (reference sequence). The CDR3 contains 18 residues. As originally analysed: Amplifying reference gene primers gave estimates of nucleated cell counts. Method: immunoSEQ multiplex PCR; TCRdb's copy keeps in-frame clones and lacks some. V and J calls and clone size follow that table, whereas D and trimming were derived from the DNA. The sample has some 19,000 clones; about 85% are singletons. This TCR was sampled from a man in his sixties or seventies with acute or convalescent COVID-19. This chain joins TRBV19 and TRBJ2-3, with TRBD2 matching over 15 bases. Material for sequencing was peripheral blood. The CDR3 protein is CASRPGLAGGPGTDTQYF. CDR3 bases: TGTGCCAGTAGGCCCGGACTAGCGGGAGGGCCTGGCACAGATACGCAGTATTTT.